These T cell receptor beta chains were read from a single sample in a study of T cell responses to AZD1222 COVID-19 vaccine. Method: immunoSEQ multiplex PCR; TCRdb's copy keeps in-frame clones and lacks some. Of 150,000 to 190,000 clones listed, over 90% were seen once; the top ten hold roughly 1.6%. The material sequenced was peripheral blood, taken 28 days after the second AZD1222 dose. The receptor source for this set is an adult who received the AZD1222 COVID-19 vaccine. The CDR3 runs from the conserved cysteine through the conserved F or W. Rows give clone size only sometimes, using once, few, many, or a class for an expanded clone.

>TRBV2|TRBJ1-2|-|16
CASSEGGQTFNYGYTF
>TRBV5-5|TRBJ2-5|few|12
CASSLVEETQYF
>TRBV7-8|TRBJ2-1|-|15
CASSPRGTAYNEQFF
>TRBV7-2|TRBJ1-3|-|15
CASSFLPRPGNTIYF
>TRBV5-1|TRBJ1-3|-|15
CASSLDGQGGNTIYF
>TRBV13|TRBJ2-7|once|15
CASSLGQTAAYEQYF
>TRBV5-1|TRBJ2-6|-|16
CASSGSILSGANVLTF
>TRBV14|TRBJ2-7|-|14
CASSQVGGYYEQYF
>TRBV28|TRBJ2-7|-|13
CASSAGGLHEQYF
>TRBV5-1|TRBJ2-5|-|12
CASSEEGPTQYF
>TRBV7-9|TRBJ2-1|-|16
CASSSPGLAVYNEQFF
>TRBV5-4|TRBJ2-2|-|13
CASSLWSTGELFF
>TRBV28|TRBJ2-7|-|14
CASRAGTGLREQYF
>TRBV27|TRBJ2-7|-|18
CASSLRGSASPVSYEQYF
>TRBV5-6|TRBJ2-5|-|14
CASTQGPSEETQYF
>TRBV6-5|TRBJ1-4|-|12
CATARRKEKLFF
>TRBV19|TRBJ1-5|-|13
CASRSGNRQPQHF